This T cell receptor (beta chain) was obtained from a study of T cells in Graves' hyperthyroidism and ophthalmopathy. Findings and limits, study-wide: The model identified upcoming ophthalmopathy a median around 7.1 months ahead of onset.

This CDR3 comprises 13 residues. Germline values: CDR1 DFQATT, CDR2 SNEGSKA (reference sequence). V lost 3 bases to trimming and J lost 6 bases; unmatched junction nucleotides: 4. Amplified TCR beta CDR3 regions came from RNA transcripts. HTBI primers were employed in a first-round RT-PCR of the TCR CDR3. MiXCR, run by TCRdb on the multiplex PCR reads, gives a single entry per CDR3 protein. Among fewer than 250,000 distinct CDR3 sequences, approximately 16% were seen once, and the ten largest hold about 30%. Diagnosing involved the use of clinical symptoms, serum thyroxine and TRAb, thyroid ultrasound and orbital computed tomography. From more than 9.5 ml of fresh peripheral blood, PBMCs were isolated. In this sample, this clonotype turned up many times. Its matching antigen is unknown.

Sample: blood. The clonotype originates from a woman younger than 30 with Graves' ophthalmopathy. The chain is built from TRBV20-1 and TRBJ2-7; 11 bases match TRBD2. The chain's CDR3 is CSASLAGGFEQYF. Written as DNA, the CDR3 is TGCAGTGCTAGCTTAGCGGGGGGGTTCGAGCAGTACTTC.